This is a list of T cell receptor beta chains from one sample in a study of T cell changes during pregnancy in multiple sclerosis. Libraries were prepared by immunoSEQ multiplex PCR; TCRdb keeps only in-frame clonotypes and omits some of them. The repertoire holds around 50,000 clones, with 85% to 90% as singletons. The specimen was CD8+ T cells from peripheral blood mononuclear cells, collected in the second trimester of pregnancy. The receptors were gathered from a female donor with multiple sclerosis, enrolled in a pregnancy study. Each CDR3 is given with its conserved first and last residue. The order of the fields is J gene, clone size, CDR3 length, V gene, D gene, CDR3 DNA, CDR3 protein. A D gene is named only where the DNA matches it firmly. A clone size is listed for some rows: how often the clone was seen (once, few, many), or a class if it is expanded.

j_call: TRBJ2-1; clone_size: .; cdr3_length: 14; v_call: TRBV2; d_call: .; cdr3_nt: TGTGCCAGCACCGAATGGACAGAGAACAATGAGCAGTTCTTC; cdr3_aa: CASTEWTENNEQFF
j_call: TRBJ2-7; clone_size: .; cdr3_length: 15; v_call: TRBV7-6; d_call: TRBD1; cdr3_nt: TGTGCCAGCAGCTTAGAAGGGGACAGCTCCTACGAGCAGTACTTC; cdr3_aa: CASSLEGDSSYEQYF
j_call: TRBJ2-1; clone_size: .; cdr3_length: 17; v_call: TRBV7-9; d_call: TRBD1; cdr3_nt: TGTGCCAGCAGCTTAGGAAGACAGGGGCCCTCCTACAATGAGCAGTTCTTC; cdr3_aa: CASSLGRQGPSYNEQFF
j_call: TRBJ1-1; clone_size: .; cdr3_length: 12; v_call: TRBV19; d_call: .; cdr3_nt: TGTGCCAGTAGTATCGGCGGGAGTGAAGCTTTCTTT; cdr3_aa: CASSIGGSEAFF
j_call: TRBJ2-3; clone_size: .; cdr3_length: 18; v_call: TRBV19; d_call: .; cdr3_nt: TGTGCCAGTAGTATAGATCTGGTCGGACAGTTCCTCACAGATACGCAGTATTTT; cdr3_aa: CASSIDLVGQFLTDTQYF
j_call: TRBJ2-3; clone_size: .; cdr3_length: 15; v_call: TRBV6-5; d_call: .; cdr3_nt: TGTGCCAGCAGTTACGGCGGGGTCCTCACAGATACGCAGTATTTT; cdr3_aa: CASSYGGVLTDTQYF
j_call: TRBJ2-7; clone_size: .; cdr3_length: 16; v_call: TRBV27; d_call: TRBD2; cdr3_nt: TGTGCCAGCAGTCGAGGACTAGCGGGGGCATTATACGAGCAGTACTTC; cdr3_aa: CASSRGLAGALYEQYF
j_call: TRBJ2-5; clone_size: .; cdr3_length: 14; v_call: TRBV6-5; d_call: TRBD2; cdr3_nt: TGTGCCAGCAGACACCGGGGGGACCAAGAGACCCAGTACTTC; cdr3_aa: CASRHRGDQETQYF
j_call: TRBJ1-2; clone_size: once; cdr3_length: 15; v_call: TRBV27; d_call: TRBD1; cdr3_nt: TGTGCCAGCAGTACACAGGGGGCGCGAAACTATGGCTACACCTTC; cdr3_aa: CASSTQGARNYGYTF
j_call: TRBJ1-1; clone_size: .; cdr3_length: 20; v_call: TRBV9; d_call: TRBD1; cdr3_nt: TGTGCCAGCAGCGCCAAACCTACCCCGGGACAGGGATCTCTGAGCACTGAAGCTTTCTTT; cdr3_aa: CASSAKPTPGQGSLSTEAFF
j_call: TRBJ1-1; clone_size: .; cdr3_length: 14; v_call: TRBV7-9; d_call: .; cdr3_nt: TGTGCCAGCAGCGAAGGTTGGGGCGCTTCTGAAGCTTTCTTT; cdr3_aa: CASSEGWGASEAFF
j_call: TRBJ2-3; clone_size: .; cdr3_length: 20; v_call: TRBV9; d_call: TRBD2; cdr3_nt: TGTGCCAGCAGCGTAGGCCTGGGGACTAGCGGGGGTATTAGCACAGATACGCAGTATTTT; cdr3_aa: CASSVGLGTSGGISTDTQYF
j_call: TRBJ2-3; clone_size: .; cdr3_length: 17; v_call: TRBV7-9; d_call: TRBD2; cdr3_nt: TGTGCCAGCAGCTTAGGGGGGGAGGGTCGGGGCACAGATACGCAGTATTTT; cdr3_aa: CASSLGGEGRGTDTQYF
j_call: TRBJ1-5; clone_size: .; cdr3_length: 12; v_call: TRBV19; d_call: .; cdr3_nt: TGTGCGGGGGGTGTGGGCAATCAGCCCCAGCATTTT; cdr3_aa: CAGGVGNQPQHF
j_call: TRBJ2-1; clone_size: once; cdr3_length: 14; v_call: TRBV29-1; d_call: .; cdr3_nt: TGCAGCGTTCAGCAACGAGGTGCCTACAATGAGCAGTTCTTC; cdr3_aa: CSVQQRGAYNEQFF
j_call: TRBJ2-7; clone_size: .; cdr3_length: 14; v_call: TRBV5-6; d_call: TRBD1; cdr3_nt: TGTGCCAGCAGCTTGGACAGGGGAATCCACGAGCAGTACTTC; cdr3_aa: CASSLDRGIHEQYF
j_call: TRBJ1-6; clone_size: once; cdr3_length: 15; v_call: TRBV6-5; d_call: .; cdr3_nt: TGTGCCAGCACCAACGGGGGGATCGGTAATTCACCCCTCCACTTT; cdr3_aa: CASTNGGIGNSPLHF
j_call: TRBJ2-3; clone_size: .; cdr3_length: 16; v_call: TRBV25-1; d_call: .; cdr3_nt: TGTGCCAGCAGTGATTGGGCCGGGGAGACCACAGATACGCAGTATTTT; cdr3_aa: CASSDWAGETTDTQYF
j_call: TRBJ1-2; clone_size: .; cdr3_length: 16; v_call: TRBV19; d_call: TRBD1; cdr3_nt: TGTGCCAGCTCGAAGATCAACGCGGACAGGGGACACGGCTACACCTTC; cdr3_aa: CASSKINADRGHGYTF
j_call: TRBJ1-6; clone_size: .; cdr3_length: 14; v_call: TRBV2; d_call: .; cdr3_nt: TGTGCCAGCAGTACGGACAACTTAGGATCACCCCTCCACTTT; cdr3_aa: CASSTDNLGSPLHF
j_call: TRBJ2-3; clone_size: .; cdr3_length: 14; v_call: TRBV30; d_call: .; cdr3_nt: TGTGCCTGGAGTGTTGGTGGGGGCGGAGATACGCAGTATTTT; cdr3_aa: CAWSVGGGGDTQYF
j_call: TRBJ2-1; clone_size: .; cdr3_length: 14; v_call: TRBV30; d_call: .; cdr3_nt: TGTGCCTGGGGGGGGAGCTCCTCCTACAATGAGCAGTTCTTC; cdr3_aa: CAWGGSSSYNEQFF
j_call: TRBJ1-1; clone_size: .; cdr3_length: 14; v_call: TRBV10-3; d_call: .; cdr3_nt: TGTGCCATCAGTGCTACAGGGCAGAACACTGAAGCTTTCTTT; cdr3_aa: CAISATGQNTEAFF
j_call: TRBJ1-1; clone_size: .; cdr3_length: 13; v_call: TRBV15; d_call: .; cdr3_nt: TGTGCCACCAGCAGAGAGGGTCAGACAGAAGCTTTCTTT; cdr3_aa: CATSREGQTEAFF
j_call: TRBJ2-7; clone_size: once; cdr3_length: 15; v_call: TRBV4-2; d_call: TRBD1; cdr3_nt: TGTGCCAGCAGCCAGCCCGGGACAGAGAATTACGAGCAGTACTTC; cdr3_aa: CASSQPGTENYEQYF
j_call: TRBJ2-6; clone_size: .; cdr3_length: 15; v_call: TRBV5-1; d_call: .; cdr3_nt: TGCGCCAGCAGCTTGTACGGCGGTGGGGCCAACGTCCTGACTTTC; cdr3_aa: CASSLYGGGANVLTF
j_call: TRBJ1-6; clone_size: .; cdr3_length: 13; v_call: TRBV11-3; d_call: .; cdr3_nt: TGTGCCAGCAGCTTAGATCGGGATTCACCCCTCCACTTT; cdr3_aa: CASSLDRDSPLHF
j_call: TRBJ1-5; clone_size: .; cdr3_length: 14; v_call: TRBV6-5; d_call: .; cdr3_nt: TGTGCCAGCAGTTACGGGGGGAGCAATCAGCCCCAGCATTTT; cdr3_aa: CASSYGGSNQPQHF
j_call: TRBJ1-2; clone_size: .; cdr3_length: 11; v_call: TRBV2; d_call: .; cdr3_nt: TGTGCCAGAACCTCCACCGGGGGCTACACCTTC; cdr3_aa: CARTSTGGYTF
j_call: TRBJ2-1; clone_size: once; cdr3_length: 17; v_call: TRBV30; d_call: .; cdr3_nt: TGTGCCTGGAGTGGGGCGCTAGCCCGAAGCTCCTACAATGAGCAGTTCTTC; cdr3_aa: CAWSGALARSSYNEQFF
j_call: TRBJ2-3; clone_size: .; cdr3_length: 16; v_call: TRBV4-1; d_call: TRBD1; cdr3_nt: TGCGCCAGCAGCCAAGATACAGGGGCATGGACAGATACGCAGTATTTT; cdr3_aa: CASSQDTGAWTDTQYF
j_call: TRBJ2-7; clone_size: .; cdr3_length: 19; v_call: TRBV30; d_call: TRBD2; cdr3_nt: TGTGCCTGGAGCGGTTTTGTGTGGACTAGCGGGAGAGAATCCTACGAGCAGTACTTC; cdr3_aa: CAWSGFVWTSGRESYEQYF
j_call: TRBJ2-7; clone_size: .; cdr3_length: 13; v_call: TRBV2; d_call: TRBD2; cdr3_nt: TGTGCCAGCAGTCCCAGCGGGGGCTACGAGCAGTACTTC; cdr3_aa: CASSPSGGYEQYF
j_call: TRBJ2-7; clone_size: once; cdr3_length: 13; v_call: TRBV5-4; d_call: TRBD1; cdr3_nt: TGTGCCAGCAGCTTGGGGACAGGGAAAGAGCAGTACTTC; cdr3_aa: CASSLGTGKEQYF
j_call: TRBJ2-3; clone_size: .; cdr3_length: 17; v_call: TRBV6-1; d_call: TRBD2; cdr3_nt: TGTGCCAGCAGTGAAGGCATCGGCGGGGGGCACACAGATACGCAGTATTTT; cdr3_aa: CASSEGIGGGHTDTQYF
j_call: TRBJ1-3; clone_size: .; cdr3_length: 14; v_call: TRBV6-1; d_call: .; cdr3_nt: TGTGCCAGCAATCAGGGGAGCTCTGGAAACACCATATATTTT; cdr3_aa: CASNQGSSGNTIYF
j_call: TRBJ2-7; clone_size: .; cdr3_length: 13; v_call: TRBV30; d_call: TRBD1; cdr3_nt: TGTGCCTGGAGCGGCAGGGGGCGCCACGAGCAGTACTTC; cdr3_aa: CAWSGRGRHEQYF
j_call: TRBJ1-6; clone_size: once; cdr3_length: 14; v_call: TRBV11-1; d_call: TRBD1; cdr3_nt: TGTGCCAGCAGCTTGGACAGGGGGGATTCACCCCTCCACTTT; cdr3_aa: CASSLDRGDSPLHF
j_call: TRBJ1-5; clone_size: .; cdr3_length: 14; v_call: TRBV27; d_call: .; cdr3_nt: TGTGCCAGCAGTATCACAGTGAGCAATCAGCCCCAGCATTTT; cdr3_aa: CASSITVSNQPQHF
j_call: TRBJ2-7; clone_size: .; cdr3_length: 14; v_call: TRBV15; d_call: TRBD2; cdr3_nt: TGTGCCACCAGCCCGAGCGGGGGGACTAACGAGCAGTACTTC; cdr3_aa: CATSPSGGTNEQYF
j_call: TRBJ2-1; clone_size: .; cdr3_length: 15; v_call: TRBV27; d_call: .; cdr3_nt: TGTGCCAGCAGTTTATTTAGCGGATCCTACAATGAGCAGTTCTTC; cdr3_aa: CASSLFSGSYNEQFF
j_call: TRBJ2-7; clone_size: .; cdr3_length: 13; v_call: TRBV7-6; d_call: .; cdr3_nt: TGTGCCAGCAGCCCGACCTGGGCGAGTGAGCAGTACTTC; cdr3_aa: CASSPTWASEQYF
j_call: TRBJ2-1; clone_size: .; cdr3_length: 13; v_call: TRBV29-1; d_call: .; cdr3_nt: TGCAGCGTTCATCGGTCGGGTATCAATGAGCAGTTCTTC; cdr3_aa: CSVHRSGINEQFF
j_call: TRBJ2-2; clone_size: .; cdr3_length: 13; v_call: TRBV4-1; d_call: TRBD2; cdr3_nt: TGCGCCAGCAGCCGGCGGGAGACCGGGGAGCTGTTTTTT; cdr3_aa: CASSRRETGELFF
j_call: TRBJ2-5; clone_size: .; cdr3_length: 14; v_call: TRBV29-1; d_call: .; cdr3_nt: TGCAGCGTTCCGTTAGGGGTCGGACAAGAGACCCAGTACTTC; cdr3_aa: CSVPLGVGQETQYF
j_call: TRBJ1-4; clone_size: few; cdr3_length: 15; v_call: TRBV19; d_call: .; cdr3_nt: TGTGCCTCCGCTCAGGGCCCTACAACTAATGAAAAACTGTTTTTT; cdr3_aa: CASAQGPTTNEKLFF
j_call: TRBJ1-5; clone_size: .; cdr3_length: 16; v_call: TRBV7-8; d_call: TRBD1; cdr3_nt: TGTGCCAGCAGCTTAGAGTACAGGGGGGCGGCTCAGCCCCAGCATTTT; cdr3_aa: CASSLEYRGAAQPQHF
j_call: TRBJ2-1; clone_size: .; cdr3_length: 14; v_call: TRBV19; d_call: TRBD2; cdr3_nt: TGTGCCAGTAGTGTATCTAGCGGTGGGAATGAGCAGTTCTTC; cdr3_aa: CASSVSSGGNEQFF
j_call: TRBJ1-1; clone_size: .; cdr3_length: 14; v_call: TRBV7-6; d_call: .; cdr3_nt: TGTGCCAGCAGCCCGGGGACATCGAACACTGAAGCTTTCTTT; cdr3_aa: CASSPGTSNTEAFF
j_call: TRBJ1-1; clone_size: few; cdr3_length: 12; v_call: TRBV7-9; d_call: .; cdr3_nt: TGTGCCAGCAGCTTAGGAACAGGGTTGGCTTTCTTT; cdr3_aa: CASSLGTGLAFF